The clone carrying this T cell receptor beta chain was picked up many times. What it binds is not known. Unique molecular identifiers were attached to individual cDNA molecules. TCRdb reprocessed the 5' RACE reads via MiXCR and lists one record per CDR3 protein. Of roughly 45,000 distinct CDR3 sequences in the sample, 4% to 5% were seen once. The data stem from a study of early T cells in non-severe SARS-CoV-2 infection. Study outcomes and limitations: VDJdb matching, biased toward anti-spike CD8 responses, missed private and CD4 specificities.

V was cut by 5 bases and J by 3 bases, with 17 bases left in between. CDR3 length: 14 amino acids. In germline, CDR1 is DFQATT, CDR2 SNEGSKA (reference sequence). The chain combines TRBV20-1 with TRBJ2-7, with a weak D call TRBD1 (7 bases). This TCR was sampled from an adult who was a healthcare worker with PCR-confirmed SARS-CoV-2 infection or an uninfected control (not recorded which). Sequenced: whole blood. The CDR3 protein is CSAPHSQGGYEQYF. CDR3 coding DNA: TGCAGTGCTCCCCATTCGCAGGGGGGCTACGAGCAGTACTTC.